This T cell receptor beta chain was profiled in a study of blood T cell repertoires in COVID-19. Study-level background: PBMCs, B-cell-depleted T cells, or T cells were the source of the cDNA or gDNA that made up the material.

This clone appeared a few times. Methods used by the authors: Amplified reference gene primers provided the basis for estimating nucleated cell counts. Sequencing used immunoSEQ multiplex PCR; TCRdb keeps in-frame clones, though not all of them. The DNA was the basis for D and trimming; V, J and clone size are from that table. The table has over 300,000 clones, roughly 90% seen once. The CDR3 consists of 13 residues. CDR1 is SGHTA and CDR2 is FQGNSA in the germline V gene. The V and J ends lost 1 base and 7 bases respectively, with 10 bases between them. The source of this sequence is a man between 18 and 35 years old with active or convalescent COVID-19. This sequence joins TRBV7-2 and TRBJ2-5; perhaps TRBD1 as D (5 bases). The material sequenced was peripheral blood. CDR3 protein: CASSLGGVLTQYF. DNA of the CDR3: TGTGCCAGCAGCTTAGGGGGCGTTCTGACCCAGTACTTC.